This TCR beta chain was documented in a study of blood T cell repertoires in COVID-19. About the research overall: Material from acute and convalescent COVID-19 was sourced from the United States, Italy and Spain.

The method was immunoSEQ multiplex PCR; TCRdb's version includes in-frame clones alone and lacks a portion of them. The profile covers a few hundred thousand clones, with around nine tenths appearing a single time and under 6% taken by the ten largest. CDR3 length: 13 amino acids. CDR1 is MDHEN, CDR2 SYDVKM, per germline. Trimming left V 6 bases short and J 2 bases short, with 10 bases between. Participants came from 20 to 25 US areas, aged about 18 to 89 years. This receptor was identified in a woman aged 25 to 39 who had recovered from COVID-19. Material for sequencing was PBMCs or T cells enriched from blood (not recorded which). The chain links TRBV28 to TRBJ1-2, with D possibly TRBD1 on 6 matching bases. The CDR3 nucleotides read TGTGCCAGCAGCTATACAGGGAACTATGGCTACACCTTC. This gives the protein CASSYTGNYGYTF.